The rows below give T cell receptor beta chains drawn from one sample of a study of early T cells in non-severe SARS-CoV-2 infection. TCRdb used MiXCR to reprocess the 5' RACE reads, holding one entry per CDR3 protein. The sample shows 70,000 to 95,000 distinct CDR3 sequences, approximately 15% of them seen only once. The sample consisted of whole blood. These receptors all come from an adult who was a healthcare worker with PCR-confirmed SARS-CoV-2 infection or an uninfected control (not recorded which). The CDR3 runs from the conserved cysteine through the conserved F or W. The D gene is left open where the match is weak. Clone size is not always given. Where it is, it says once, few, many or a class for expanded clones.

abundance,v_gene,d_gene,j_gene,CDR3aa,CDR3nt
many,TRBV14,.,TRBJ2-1,CASSQEVAAVGPYNEQFF,TGTGCCAGCAGCCAAGAAGTGGCGGCCGTTGGCCCCTACAATGAGCAGTTCTTC
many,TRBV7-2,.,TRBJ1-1,CASSPPWGITEAFF,TGTGCCAGCAGCCCCCCCTGGGGGATCACTGAAGCTTTCTTT
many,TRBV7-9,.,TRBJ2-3,CASLKEWDNTDTQYF,TGTGCCAGTCTGAAAGAATGGGACAACACAGATACGCAGTATTTT
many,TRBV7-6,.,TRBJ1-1,CASSFGEGTEAFF,TGTGCCAGCAGCTTCGGCGAGGGTACTGAAGCTTTCTTT
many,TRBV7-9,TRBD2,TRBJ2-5,CASSFRTSGGAPGETQYF,TGTGCCAGCAGCTTCCGGACTAGCGGGGGAGCACCGGGGGAGACCCAGTACTTC
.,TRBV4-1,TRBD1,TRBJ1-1,CASSHPRRDRDSEAFF,TGCGCCAGCAGCCATCCTCGTAGGGACAGGGACTCTGAAGCTTTCTTT
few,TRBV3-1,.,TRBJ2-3,CASTGGAFTDTQYF,TGTGCCAGCACTGGGGGGGCGTTCACAGATACGCAGTATTTT
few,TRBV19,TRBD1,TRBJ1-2,CASSDRGVYGYTF,TGTGCCAGCAGCGACAGGGGCGTGTATGGCTACACCTTC
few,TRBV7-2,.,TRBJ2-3,CASREGTDTQYF,TGTGCCAGCAGAGAAGGCACAGATACGCAGTATTTT
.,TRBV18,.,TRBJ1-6,CASSQGTDSPLHF,TGTGCCAGCTCTCAGGGTACCGATTCACCCCTCCACTTT
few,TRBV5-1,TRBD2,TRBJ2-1,CASSPAGVSYNEQFF,TGCGCCAGCAGCCCAGCGGGGGTCTCCTACAATGAGCAGTTCTTC
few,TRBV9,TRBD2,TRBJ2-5,CASSVTSGEETQYF,TGTGCCAGCAGCGTAACTAGCGGGGAAGAGACCCAGTACTTC
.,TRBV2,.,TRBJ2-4,CASMVTLAKNIQYF,TGTGCCAGCATGGTCACGCTAGCCAAAAACATTCAGTACTTC
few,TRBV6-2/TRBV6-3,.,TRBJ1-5,CASSYGNTPQHF,TGTGCCAGCAGTTACGGCAATACGCCCCAGCATTTT
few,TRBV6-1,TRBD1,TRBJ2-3,CASTDREDTQYF,TGTGCCAGCACCGACAGGGAAGATACGCAGTATTTT
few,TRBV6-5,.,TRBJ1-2,CASKARMGTDYGYTF,TGTGCCAGCAAAGCGAGAATGGGGACGGATTATGGCTACACCTTC
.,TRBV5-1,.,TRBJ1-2,CASSRGAEDYGYTF,TGCGCCAGCAGCAGGGGGGCGGAGGACTATGGCTACACCTTC
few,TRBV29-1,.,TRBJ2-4,CSVPGTGVLNIQYF,TGCAGCGTCCCCGGTACGGGGGTTTTAAACATTCAGTACTTC
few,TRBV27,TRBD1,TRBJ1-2,CASKEGQGPNYGYTF,TGTGCCAGCAAAGAAGGACAGGGGCCTAACTATGGCTACACCTTC
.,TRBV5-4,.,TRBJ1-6,CASRPHLNSPLHF,TGTGCCAGCAGGCCTCATTTGAATTCACCCCTCCACTTT
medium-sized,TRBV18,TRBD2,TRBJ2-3,CASSPRGLAGDRDTQYF,TGTGCCAGCTCACCACGGGGACTAGCGGGGGACCGAGATACGCAGTATTTT
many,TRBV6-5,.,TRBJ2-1,CASSRGPTSYNEQFF,TGTGCCAGCAGTCGGGGGCCGACCTCCTACAATGAGCAGTTCTTC
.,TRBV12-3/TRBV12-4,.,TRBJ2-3,CASSFGDQDTQYF,TGTGCCAGCAGTTTTGGGGACCAGGATACGCAGTATTTT
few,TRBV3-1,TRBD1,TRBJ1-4,CASSLPGQGPNEKLFF,TGTGCCAGCAGCCTCCCGGGACAGGGGCCGAATGAAAAACTGTTTTTT
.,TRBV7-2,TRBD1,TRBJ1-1,CASSQPYRGGTEAFF,TGTGCCAGCAGCCAACCATACAGGGGAGGCACTGAAGCTTTCTTT
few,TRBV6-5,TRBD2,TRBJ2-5,CASSLGLARVETQYF,TGTGCCAGCAGTCTCGGACTAGCGAGGGTGGAGACCCAGTACTTC
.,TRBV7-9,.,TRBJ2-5,CASSLGGRGGETQYF,TGTGCCAGCAGCTTAGGGGGTAGAGGAGGCGAGACCCAGTACTTC
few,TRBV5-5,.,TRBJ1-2,CASSPGGGFGYTF,TGTGCCAGCAGCCCGGGTGGAGGGTTCGGCTACACCTTC
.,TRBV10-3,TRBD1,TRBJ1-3,CAISRDSQSSGNTIYF,TGTGCCATCAGCAGGGACAGTCAATCCTCTGGAAACACCATATATTTT
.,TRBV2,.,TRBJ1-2,CASSEQGTGSTF,TGTGCCAGCAGTGAACAGGGCACCGGGTCGACCTTC
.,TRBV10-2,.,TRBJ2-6,CASRGVASGANVLTF,TGCGCCAGCAGGGGAGTAGCATCCGGGGCCAACGTCCTGACTTTC
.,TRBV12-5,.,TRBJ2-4,CASGREGEIAKNIQYF,TGTGCTAGTGGTCGGGAAGGTGAGATAGCCAAAAACATTCAGTACTTC
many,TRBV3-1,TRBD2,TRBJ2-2,CASSNPAGILGELFF,TGTGCCAGCAGCAACCCAGCGGGAATTTTGGGGGAGCTGTTTTTT
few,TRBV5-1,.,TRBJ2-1,CASSLEAVGYNEQFF,TGCGCCAGCAGCTTGGAGGCAGTGGGTTACAATGAGCAGTTCTTC
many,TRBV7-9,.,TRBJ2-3,CASSLGTLYF,TGTGCCAGCAGCTTAGGTACACTGTATTTT
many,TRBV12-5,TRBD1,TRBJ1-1,CASGLQTGVGVAFF,TGTGCTAGTGGCCTCCAAACAGGGGTAGGCGTAGCTTTCTTT
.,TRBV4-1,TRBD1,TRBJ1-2,CASSPTGTGENYGYTF,TGCGCCAGCAGCCCCACCGGGACAGGAGAAAACTATGGCTACACCTTC
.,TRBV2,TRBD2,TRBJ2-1,CASSGWRGADNEQFF,TGTGCCAGCAGTGGATGGCGGGGGGCCGACAATGAGCAGTTCTTC
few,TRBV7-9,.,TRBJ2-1,CASSLVFGYNEQFF,TGTGCCAGCAGCTTAGTTTTCGGCTACAATGAGCAGTTCTTC
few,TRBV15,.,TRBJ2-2,CATSRVPTGTGELFF,TGTGCCACCAGCAGAGTCCCCACGGGAACCGGGGAGCTGTTTTTT
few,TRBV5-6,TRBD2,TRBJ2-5,CASSLAHTSGEETQYF,TGTGCCAGCAGCTTAGCCCACACTAGCGGCGAAGAGACCCAGTACTTC
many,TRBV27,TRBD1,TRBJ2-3,CASSLGTVRTDTQYF,TGTGCCAGCAGTCTCGGGACAGTGCGCACAGATACGCAGTATTTT
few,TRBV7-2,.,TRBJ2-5,CASSLYTGRQETQYF,TGTGCCAGCAGCTTATATACGGGGAGGCAAGAGACCCAGTACTTC
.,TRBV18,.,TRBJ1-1,CASSSGTQQMNTEAFF,TGTGCCAGCTCCTCCGGGACACAACAAATGAACACTGAAGCTTTCTTT
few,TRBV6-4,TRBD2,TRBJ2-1,CASSDLAGGRANEQFF,TGTGCCAGCAGTGATTTAGCGGGGGGGCGAGCCAATGAGCAGTTCTTC
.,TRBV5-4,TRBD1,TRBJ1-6,CASSPGQGSSPLHF,TGTGCCAGCAGCCCGGGACAGGGGAGTTCACCCCTCCACTTT
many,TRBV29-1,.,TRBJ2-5,CSGGATQETQYF,TGCAGCGGGGGGGCTACACAAGAGACCCAGTACTTC
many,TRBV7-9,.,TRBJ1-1,CASSLMTYLGEAFF,TGTGCCAGCAGCTTAATGACGTACCTGGGGGAAGCTTTCTTT
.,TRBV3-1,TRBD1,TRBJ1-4,CASSRGQGEEANEKLFF,TGTGCCAGCAGCCGAGGACAGGGGGAGGAGGCTAATGAAAAACTGTTTTTT
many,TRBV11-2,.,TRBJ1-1,CASSSREGALGTEAFF,TGTGCCAGCAGCTCTAGGGAAGGGGCCTTGGGAACTGAAGCTTTCTTT
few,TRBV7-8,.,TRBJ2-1,CASSLVILARVNEQFF,TGTGCCAGCAGCTTAGTTATACTGGCGAGGGTCAATGAGCAGTTCTTC